The 8 T cell receptor beta chains presented below share a single source sample, sequenced in a study of neurological immune-mediated disorders. TCRdb used MiXCR to reprocess the 5' RACE reads, holding one entry per CDR3 protein. The sample consists of about 89,000 distinct CDR3 sequences, around 2.6% of them appearing once. The sample was PBMCs. The receptors here all came from a woman between 25 and 40 years old with multiple sclerosis.

This clonotype was seen ten or more times. The genes are TRBV24-1 and TRBJ2-3, with 9 bases fitting TRBD2. Germline values: CDR1 KGHDR, CDR2 SFDVKD. This CDR3 contains 15 residues. The V segment lost 8 bases and the J segment 0 bases; nucleotides outside the gene matches: 5. The CDR3 here is CATTLAGASTDTQYF. Here the CDR3 DNA reads TGTGCCACCACCTTAGCGGGAGCTAGCACAGATACGCAGTATTTT.

This clonotype was counted ten times or more. CDR3: CSAKPPGVGETQYF. For the CDR3, the DNA is TGCAGTGCTAAGCCCCCAGGGGTTGGAGAGACCCAGTACTTC. The rearrangement uses TRBV20-1 and TRBJ2-5; D may be TRBD1 (6 bases). V was pared by 4 bases and J by 4 bases, with 16 bases between. This CDR3 is 14 amino acids long. Per germline, CDR1 DFQATT and CDR2 SNEGSKA (reference sequence).

This clonotype was observed at least ten times. The rearrangement links TRBV5-1 to TRBJ2-3; D call uncertain. Trimming shortened V by 0 bases and J by 1 base, and 6 bases separated the two germline ends. There are 14 residues in the CDR3. Germline CDR1 SGHRS, CDR2 YFSETQ. The CDR3 region has the DNA TGCGCCAGCAGCTTGGCCATGGGCACAGATACGCAGTATTTT. It encodes CASSLAMGTDTQYF.

This clonotype was counted ten times or more. The chain joins TRBV7-2 to TRBJ2-1, with 10 bases aligning to TRBD2. The germline V gene has CDR1 SGHTA and CDR2 FQGNSA. CDR3 length equals 17 residues. V lost 1 base to trimming and J lost 4 bases; unmatched junction nucleotides: 7. Here the CDR3 reads CASSLEASGSVYNEQFF. The CDR3 DNA sequence: TGTGCCAGCAGCTTAGAAGCTAGCGGGAGTGTGTACAATGAGCAGTTCTTC.

This clonotype has a count of ten or more. The genes are TRBV3-1 and TRBJ1-5; D is uncertain. V was trimmed by 1 base and J by 3 bases, leaving 13 bases between them. From germline, CDR1 is LGHDT and CDR2 YNNKEL (reference sequence). The CDR3 loop spans 16 amino acids. DNA for the CDR3: TGTGCCAGCAGCCAAGTATCCGGGGATAACAATCAGCCCCAGCATTTT. Residues: CASSQVSGDNNQPQHF.

This clonotype was counted many times. The CDR3, as DNA: TGTGCCAGCAGCTTACGGCGGGCAGGGGGCCCTGAAGCTTTCTTT. It specifies CASSLRRAGGPEAFF. The chain uses TRBV11-1 and TRBJ1-1, with 8 positions matching TRBD1. This CDR3 comprises 15 residues. Trimming cost V 2 bases and J 6 bases; bases outside gene matches: 8. The V gene's germline CDR1 is SGHAT and CDR2 FQDESV (reference sequence).

This clonotype has ten or more counts. This rearrangement joins TRBV3-1 to TRBJ2-1, with 8 bases matching TRBD2. V was clipped by 2 bases and J by 5 bases; unmatched bases: 5. Germline loops: CDR1 LGHDT, CDR2 YNNKEL (reference sequence). This CDR3 has 15 residues. For the CDR3, the DNA is TGTGCCAGCAGCCAACGGAGCGGGAGTCACAATGAGCAGTTCTTC. Its translation: CASSQRSGSHNEQFF.

The sample holds many counts of this clonotype. This rearrangement joins TRBV3-1 to TRBJ1-2, with D perhaps TRBD1 (5 bases). CDR3 length: 12 residues. Trimming left V 5 bases short and J 3 bases short, with 7 bases between. Germline CDR1 and CDR2: LGHDT and YNNKEL (reference sequence). The CDR3 nucleotides are TGTGCCAGCAGCGGGACTGACTATGGCTACACCTTC. Encoded protein: CASSGTDYGYTF. The full variable domain, completed using reference TRBV3-1 and TRBJ1-2, is DTAVSQTPKYLVTQMGNDKSIKCEQNLGHDTMYWYKQDSKKFLKIMFSYNNKELIINETVPNRFSPKSPDKAHLNLHINSLELGDSAVYFCASSGTDYGYTFGSGTRLTVV.